One T cell receptor (beta chain) is described in this entry. The antigen is unknown. Roughly 27,000 T cell genomes, or around 0.2 ug DNA, went into the sorted-subset replicate PCRs. Libraries were prepared by immunoSEQ multiplex PCR; TCRdb keeps only in-frame clonotypes and omits some of them. The sample has around 750,000 clones, 74% seen once. The sample belongs to a study of shared clonotypes between healthy human individuals. Study-level points and caveats: The four-donor shared clonotypes exceeded non-shared clonotypes in generation probability, with non-shared ones scoring lower.

Trimming took 10 bases from V and 0 from J, leaving 10 bases between them. Germline V gene lookup returns CDR1 MNHNS and CDR2 SASEGT. The CDR3 totals 14 residues. The clonotype comes from a woman younger than 45 in good health. The chain is built from TRBV6-1 and TRBJ2-6; possible D gene TRBD1, 5 bases. Sequenced input: memory CD4+ T cells sorted from blood. Indicated subset: CD45RA-negative fraction. CDR3: CATVRASGANVLTF. In DNA, the CDR3 is TGTGCCACGGTCAGGGCCTCTGGGGCCAACGTCCTGACTTTC.